A selection of T cell receptor beta chains follows, all from one sample in a study of T cell responses to AZD1222 COVID-19 vaccine. Data came from immunoSEQ multiplex PCR; TCRdb stores just in-frame clones and leaves some out. The profile shows over 100,000 clones, around 84% of them singletons. Source: peripheral blood, taken on day 0 of AZD1222 vaccination. Receptor source: an adult in good health. Each CDR3 is given with its conserved first and last residue. D genes are given only for firm matches. Clone size is not always given. Where it is, it says once, few, many or a class for expanded clones.

TRBV7-9	once	TRBJ1-4	TRBD1	TGTGCCAGCAGCCCCCAACAGGGGACAACTAATGAAAAACTGTTTTTT	CASSPQQGTTNEKLFF
TRBV28	.	TRBJ2-7	.	TGTGCCAGCAAGCCAGAGGGGAGCGGGCAGAGCTCCTACGAGCAGTACTTC	CASKPEGSGQSSYEQYF
TRBV7-2	.	TRBJ1-2	TRBD1	TGTGCCAGCAGAATCACGACAGGGGTACATGGCTACACCTTC	CASRITTGVHGYTF
TRBV13	.	TRBJ2-5	.	TGTGCCAGCAGCCTCTACAGCAAAGGAGAGACCCAGTACTTC	CASSLYSKGETQYF
TRBV6-1	.	TRBJ1-5	.	TGTGCCAGCAGTGAAGTGCCCGCTAATCAGCCCCAGCATTTT	CASSEVPANQPQHF
TRBV7-6	.	TRBJ2-3	.	TGTGCCAGCAGCTTCACGACAAAAAGCACAGATACGCAGTATTTT	CASSFTTKSTDTQYF
TRBV6-2/TRBV6-3	.	TRBJ2-1	TRBD2	TGTGCCAGCAGTTCCCTGGGCGGGGGGGCGTACAATGAGCAGTTCTTC	CASSSLGGGAYNEQFF
TRBV6-5	.	TRBJ2-2	.	TGTGCCAGCAGTTACCTTGTTGCCGGGGAGCTGTTTTTT	CASSYLVAGELFF
TRBV7-9	many	TRBJ2-2	TRBD2	TGTGCCAGCAGCTTCGCCGGGACTAGCGGGAGGGCCGGGGAGCTGTTTTTT	CASSFAGTSGRAGELFF
TRBV5-4	many	TRBJ1-1	TRBD1	TGTGCCAGCAGCTTGGTGACAGGGGGATCTGAAGCTTTCTTT	CASSLVTGGSEAFF
TRBV10-3	.	TRBJ2-1	.	TGTGCCACCACTATCACAGGACCGAGCTACAATGAGCAGTTCTTC	CATTITGPSYNEQFF
TRBV7-2	few	TRBJ2-2	TRBD1	TGTGCCAGCAGTCGAGGACAGGTTGACACCGGGGAGCTGTTTTTT	CASSRGQVDTGELFF
TRBV28	.	TRBJ2-4	.	TGTGCCAGCAGTTACCTGACAGGTCAAAACATTCAGTACTTC	CASSYLTGQNIQYF
TRBV27	.	TRBJ1-2	.	TGTGCCAGCAGCCGAAGGACAGACTATGGCTACACCTTC	CASSRRTDYGYTF
TRBV3-1/TRBV3-2	.	TRBJ2-7	TRBD2	TGTGCCAGCAGCCCCGGGACTAGCTACGAGCAGTACTTC	CASSPGTSYEQYF
TRBV24-1	.	TRBJ2-5	TRBD1	TGTGCCACCAGTGAACGGCAGGGACAGGGAGGGGAGACCCAGTACTTC	CATSERQGQGGETQYF
TRBV12-3/TRBV12-4	.	TRBJ1-6	.	TGTGCCAGCAGTGCAGGGGAGTCACCCCTCCACTTT	CASSAGESPLHF
TRBV14	few	TRBJ1-3	.	TGTGCCAGCAGTGGTTCCAACTCTGGAAACACCATATATTTT	CASSGSNSGNTIYF
TRBV5-4	.	TRBJ2-7	TRBD2	TGTGCCAGCACTCCCGGGAGGGGAGGCTACGAGCAGTACTTC	CASTPGRGGYEQYF
TRBV27	.	TRBJ2-2	.	TGTGCCAGCAAGGAGGCCCCCCACACCGGGGAGCTGTTTTTT	CASKEAPHTGELFF
TRBV5-6	.	TRBJ2-7	.	TGTGCCAGCAGCGGGGGATCGTACGAGCAGTACTTC	CASSGGSYEQYF
TRBV6-5	.	TRBJ1-3	TRBD1	TGTGCCAGCAGCCCGACAGGGCGAAACACCATATATTTT	CASSPTGRNTIYF
TRBV28	.	TRBJ2-7	.	TGTGCCAGCAGATGGGAGGATCGGTACGAGCAGTACTTC	CASRWEDRYEQYF
TRBV2	once	TRBJ2-2	.	TGTGCCGGGGGTTATAGCCCGGGCACCGGGGAGCTGTTTTTT	CAGGYSPGTGELFF
TRBV24-1	.	TRBJ1-2	TRBD1	TGTGCCACCAGTGTACCGGGACAGGGCGATCGAGGCTACACCTTC	CATSVPGQGDRGYTF
TRBV3-1/TRBV3-2	.	TRBJ1-2	.	TGTGCCAGCAGCACTCCTCCCCTTCTGGGACCCAATGGCTACACCTTC	CASSTPPLLGPNGYTF
TRBV18	.	TRBJ2-5	.	TGTGCCAGCTCACCAGGGTTCCAAGAGACCCAGTACTTC	CASSPGFQETQYF
TRBV5-1	.	TRBJ2-7	.	TGCGCCAGCAGCCCAATGGGCTCCTACGAGCAGTACTTC	CASSPMGSYEQYF